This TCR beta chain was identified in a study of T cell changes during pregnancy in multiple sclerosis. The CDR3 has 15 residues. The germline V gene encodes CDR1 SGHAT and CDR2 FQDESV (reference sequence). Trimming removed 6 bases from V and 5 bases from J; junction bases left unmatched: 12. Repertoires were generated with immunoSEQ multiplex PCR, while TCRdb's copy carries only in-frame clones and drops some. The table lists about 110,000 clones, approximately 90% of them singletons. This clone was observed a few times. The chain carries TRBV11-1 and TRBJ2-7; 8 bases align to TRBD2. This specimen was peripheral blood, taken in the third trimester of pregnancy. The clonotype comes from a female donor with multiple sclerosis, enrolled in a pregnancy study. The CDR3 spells CASRAFSGGVNEQYF. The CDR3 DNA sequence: TGTGCCAGCAGGGCTTTTTCCGGGGGGGTCAACGAGCAGTACTTC.